This TCR beta chain was sequenced in a study of neoadjuvant anti-PD-1 for oral cavity cancer. As for the study in general: Non-progressing patients received a fourth nivolumab dose near day 43, then surgery on days 50-56. General study findings and limits: Greater tumor shrinkage accompanied bigger post-treatment sizes of preexisting clones.

Patients were newly diagnosed with stage II-IVA oral cavity squamous cell carcinoma without prior systemic or radiation treatment. About this clone itself: The antigen is not known.

Survey sequencing of tumors mostly used about 4.8 ug DNA, two replicates. Measured with immunoSEQ multiplex PCR; TCRdb has only the in-frame clones, and not every one. Among 4,000 to 6,000 clones listed, roughly 64% were seen once. The source is a person between 40 and 79 years old with oral cavity squamous cell carcinoma. Sequencing used tumor tissue, obtained before nivolumab (anti-PD-1) treatment.

Written as DNA, the CDR3 is TGTGCCAGCAGCTTAGGAGTTGCCAAAGCGGATACTGAAGCTTTCTTT. This codes for CASSLGVAKADTEAFF. V is TRBV7-9 and J is TRBJ1-1, with D hard to call. The V and J ends lost 1 base and 5 bases respectively, with 17 bases between them. This CDR3 spans 16 amino acids. Per germline, CDR1 SEHNR and CDR2 FQNEAQ (reference sequence).